The rows below give T cell receptor beta chains drawn from one sample of a study of shared clonotypes between healthy human individuals. Repertoires were generated with immunoSEQ multiplex PCR, while TCRdb's copy carries only in-frame clones and drops some. The profile covers roughly 650,000 clones, with around 97% appearing a single time and 0.045% to 0.06% taken by the ten largest. What was sequenced was naive CD4+ T cells sorted from blood. These receptors all stem from a woman in her thirties in good health. The CDR3 runs from the conserved cysteine through the conserved F or W. A D gene is named only where the DNA matches it firmly. Expanded clones get a size class; other rows say once, few or many, or leave the size out.

D gene,clone size,J gene,V gene,CDR3 DNA,CDR3 protein
-,-,TRBJ2-2,TRBV2,TGTGCCAGCAGTGCAATGGGGACCGGGGAGCTGTTTTTT,CASSAMGTGELFF
-,-,TRBJ2-2,TRBV4-1,TGCGCCAGCAGCCAAGGCTGGGCAGGGCTCACCGGGGAGCTGTTTTTT,CASSQGWAGLTGELFF
-,once,TRBJ2-1,TRBV5-6,TGTGCCAGCAGCCCCAGGCCGACTGGGTTGACCTACAATGAGCAGTTCTTC,CASSPRPTGLTYNEQFF
-,-,TRBJ2-5,TRBV5-4,TGTGCCAGCAGCGCCCAAGCTCCGGGCAACCAAGAGACCCAGTACTTC,CASSAQAPGNQETQYF
-,-,TRBJ2-5,TRBV6-1,TGTGCCATCTCAGGGTACCAAGAGACCCAGTACTTC,CAISGYQETQYF
-,-,TRBJ2-1,TRBV5-4,TGTGCCAGCAGCCCTCGGTGGGGAGGAGTCTACAATGAGCAGTTCTTC,CASSPRWGGVYNEQFF
-,-,TRBJ1-1,TRBV5-1,TGCGCCAGCAGCTTGGTGGGGGGTATGAACACTGAAGCTTTCTTT,CASSLVGGMNTEAFF
TRBD1,once,TRBJ2-7,TRBV5-1,TGCGCCAGCAGCTTGGTGGTCGCCGGGACAGGGCGCGAGCAGTACTTC,CASSLVVAGTGREQYF
-,-,TRBJ2-5,TRBV5-1,TGCGCCAGCAGCCTGAGCGCGGGATGGAGAGAGACCCAGTACTTC,CASSLSAGWRETQYF
-,-,TRBJ2-1,TRBV2,TGTGCCAGCAGCCTCCGGGTTTACAATGAGCAGTTCTTC,CASSLRVYNEQFF
-,-,TRBJ2-3,TRBV5-4,TGTGCCAGCAGCGCCCGGACAGTTTTTAGCACAGATACGCAGTATTTT,CASSARTVFSTDTQYF
TRBD2,-,TRBJ2-7,TRBV28,TGTGCCAGCGGACTAGCGGGACCTTTGTACGAGCAGTACTTC,CASGLAGPLYEQYF
TRBD1,once,TRBJ1-3,TRBV27,TGTGCCAGCGGTACGACAGGGGCAGGAAACACCATATATTTT,CASGTTGAGNTIYF
-,-,TRBJ2-7,TRBV19,TGTGCCAGTAGTATTAATCTCAGCTCCTACGAGCAGTACTTC,CASSINLSSYEQYF
-,-,TRBJ1-4,TRBV6-5,TGTGCCAGCAGTTACTTGGACGGGGCTAATGAAAAACTGTTTTTT,CASSYLDGANEKLFF
-,-,TRBJ1-5,TRBV7-8,TGTGCCAGCAGCTTAGACCCCCCCAGGGCGGGCTATAGCAATCAGCCCCAGCATTTT,CASSLDPPRAGYSNQPQHF